This T cell receptor (beta chain) was documented in a study of T cell repertoires in cytomegalovirus infection. The overall study: Recently identified HLA-C-restricted CMV epitopes were used, and well-studied HLA-B-restricted CMV epitopes were used as well. Indications came from public TCR beta signatures; they pointed to CMV infection and to a matching HLA type. Whole-study findings and limits: Adding up the frequency of public TCR beta families identified people who carried CMV plus the relevant HLA. Clonotypes of TCR beta that were HLA-C-restricted and CMV-specific dominated the ex vivo response.

This clonotype was recorded at least ten times. The antigen is not known. CDR1 is MNHEY, CDR2 SVGAGI, per germline. CDR3 length equals 14 residues. V was cut by 2 bases and J by 2 bases, with 9 bases left in between. TCRdb reanalysed the reads using MiXCR and keeps one entry per CDR3 protein. Among 650,000 to 900,000 distinct CDR3 sequences listed, 30% to 35% were seen once. This chain connects TRBV6-5 to TRBJ1-1, with no clear D. The sample in question was cultured CD8+ T cells from PBMCs, obtained from culture after CMV antigen stimulation. This sequence was found in a human donor in good health (CMV status not recorded). Some clones in this sample may be carry-over from other donors' samples. The CDR3 region is CASSYDRLNTEAFF. The CDR3 DNA is TGTGCCAGCAGTTACGACCGCCTAAACACTGAAGCTTTCTTT.